This T cell receptor beta chain was sequenced in a study of T cells after posttransplantation cyclophosphamide. Overall study findings and caveats: Blood and skin or GI T cell repertoires showed limited TRB overlap. Later post-transplant blood repertoires were often dominated by donor CD8+ memory clones. Recipient CMV seropositivity and CMV reactivation strongly tracked TRB clonality.

Germline loops: CDR1 SGDLS, CDR2 YYNGEE. The V end lost 3 bases, the J end lost 4 bases, and 10 bases lay between the germline ends. The CDR3 has 14 amino acids. The table came from immunoSEQ multiplex PCR; TCRdb's copy has only in-frame clones and leaves some out. Reported are tens of thousands of clones, none seen only once; the ten largest carry 6.6%. This clone came up many times. Its specificity is unknown. This related bone marrow graft donor gave peripheral blood on the day of marrow donation. The J gene is TRBJ1-4, the V gene TRBV9; the D is unclear. The TCR sequence derives from a woman aged 60 to 75 in good health, CMV-negative, and a related stem cell transplant donor. The sequenced material came from PBMCs. CDR3 amino acids: CASSARVFNEKLFF. In DNA, the CDR3 is TGTGCCAGCAGCGCGAGGGTGTTTAATGAAAAACTGTTTTTT. The full variable domain, in which reference TRBV9 and TRBJ1-4 provide the parts outside the CDR3, is DSGVTQTPKHLITATGQRVTLRCSPRSGDLSVYWYQQSLDQGLQFLIQYYNGEERAKGNILERFSAQQFPDLHSELNLSSLELGDSALYFCASSARVFNEKLFFGSGTQLSVL.